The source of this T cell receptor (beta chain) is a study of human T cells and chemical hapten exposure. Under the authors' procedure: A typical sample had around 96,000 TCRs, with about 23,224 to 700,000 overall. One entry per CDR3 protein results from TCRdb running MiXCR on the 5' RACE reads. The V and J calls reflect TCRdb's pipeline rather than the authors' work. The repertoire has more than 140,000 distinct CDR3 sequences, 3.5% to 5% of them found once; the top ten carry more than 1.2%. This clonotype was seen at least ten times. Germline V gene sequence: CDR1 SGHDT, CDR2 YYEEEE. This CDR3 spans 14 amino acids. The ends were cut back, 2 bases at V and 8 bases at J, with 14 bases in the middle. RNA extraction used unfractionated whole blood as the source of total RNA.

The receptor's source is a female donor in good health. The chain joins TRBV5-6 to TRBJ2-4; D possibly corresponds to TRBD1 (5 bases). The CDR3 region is CASSLDSALDIQYF. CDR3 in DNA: TGTGCCAGCAGCTTAGACAGTGCTCTAGACATTCAGTACTTC.